The clone carrying this T cell receptor beta chain was picked up one time. Its antigen is unidentified. This sample is part of a study of T cell clones after liver transplantation. Background on the study: In this trial, immunosuppression withdrawal was attempted within 2 years of liver transplant. Apart from a few HCV-positive recipients, transplants were for non-autoimmune, non-viral reasons. Study-wide findings and caveats: Graft donor-reactive T cells may have migrated into the graft rather than being deleted.

Produced via immunoSEQ multiplex PCR; TCRdb's table is partial and in-frame only. Altogether around 70,000 clones are present, approximately 92% being singletons, with the ten largest covering 0.95% to 1%. The TCR was taken from a human patient who received a liver transplant. Certain T cells may be donor cells from the graft. Sample: CD4+ T cells from blood, taken approximately 25 months after liver transplant.

CDR3 amino acids: CASSEGGQCTF. The CDR3 region has the DNA TGTGCCAGCAGTGAAGGGGGACAGTGCACCTTC. V usage is TRBV2 and J usage is TRBJ1-2, with 7 bases aligning to TRBD1. The germline V gene encodes CDR1 SNHLY and CDR2 FYNNEI. CDR3 size: 11 residues. The V segment lost 1 base and the J segment 13 bases; nucleotides outside the gene matches: 3.